Each of the 22 T cell receptor beta chains below was sequenced from the same sample in a study of identical twins. MiXCR was run by TCRdb on the 5' RACE reads, yielding one entry per CDR3 protein. The profile shows 270,000 or so distinct CDR3 sequences, around 8% of them singletons. In addition, the sample was reused for a study of yellow fever vaccine responses in identical twins.

The sequenced material came from CD8+ T cells sorted from blood. The receptors shown here come from a woman under 30 in good health.

This clonotype was counted ten times or more. V and J are TRBV5-1 and TRBJ2-7; 7 bases are shared with TRBD1. Germline values: CDR1 SGHRS, CDR2 YFSETQ. This CDR3 has 14 residues. The V gene end was trimmed by 5 bases and the J gene end by 3 bases; junction bases not matched to a gene: 8. The DNA for the CDR3 is TGCGCCAGCAGTCAAAGACAGGGTCTCTACGAGCAGTACTTC. Translated: CASSQRQGLYEQYF.

This clonotype was recorded a few times. The chain has TRBV2 and TRBJ2-3; D is perhaps TRBD2 (6 bases). Per germline, CDR1 SNHLY and CDR2 FYNNEI. CDR3 size: 15 residues. Between the trimmed V and J ends, which lost 1 base and 1 base, there was a span of 9 bases. CDR3 loop: CASSEGRGGTDTQYF. CDR3 nucleotides: TGTGCCAGCAGTGAAGGGAGGGGAGGCACAGATACGCAGTATTTT.

This clonotype came up many times. Here the CDR3 DNA reads TGTGCCAGCAGCCAAGATCAGGGTTCAGTATTTATCGATACGCAGTATTTT. Residues: CASSQDQGSVFIDTQYF. V gene TRBV3-1 combines with J gene TRBJ2-3; possible D gene TRBD1, 5 bases. The CDR3 runs to 17 residues. V was trimmed by 0 bases and J by 6 bases, leaving 19 bases between them. Germline V CDR1 and CDR2: LGHDT, YNNKEL (reference sequence).

This clonotype was detected only a few times. This rearrangement joins TRBV6-5 to TRBJ2-5; D gene uncertain. Germline CDR1 is MNHEY and CDR2 is SVGAGI. This CDR3 is 11 amino acids long. V was cut by 8 bases and J by 5 bases, with 9 bases left in between. Here the CDR3 DNA reads TGTGCCAGCTATTCCGGGGAGACCCAGTACTTC. This encodes CASYSGETQYF.

The table lists this clonotype with a few counts. V usage is TRBV12-3 or TRBV12-4 and J usage is TRBJ2-5; TRBD1 might be the D (6 bases). The CDR3 runs 14 residues. V lost 2 bases, J lost 1 base, and 8 bases lay in between. The CDR3 is CASSLYRAQETQYF. The CDR3 DNA reads as TGTGCCAGCAGTTTATACAGGGCCCAAGAGACCCAGTACTTC.

The chain combines TRBV25-1 with TRBJ2-7, with 7 positions matching TRBD2. The CDR3 runs 16 residues. J gave up 4 bases and V 3 bases, and 12 bases lay outside the gene matches. In germline, CDR1 is MGHDK, CDR2 SYGVNS. This CDR3 reads CASSDWQRDYTYEQYF. CDR3 coding DNA: TGTGCCAGCAGTGATTGGCAGCGGGACTATACGTACGAGCAGTACTTC.

This clonotype occurred a few times. The CDR3 DNA reads as TGTGCCAGCAGTTTTCCGGCTAGCGGGAGTTATACGCAGTATTTT. Encoded protein: CASSFPASGSYTQYF. The chain carries TRBV12-3 or TRBV12-4 and TRBJ2-3, with 10 nucleotides matching TRBD2. With V trimmed by 3 bases and J by 7 bases, 7 bases remained unmatched. The CDR3 is 15 residues long.

This clonotype was detected only a few times. The chain combines TRBV20-1 with TRBJ2-7; possibly TRBD2 for D (6 bases). CDR3 length: 12 residues. Germline values: CDR1 DFQATT, CDR2 SNEGSKA (reference sequence). Trimming stripped 1 base from V and 6 bases from J, with 10 bases between. The CDR3 bases are TGCAGTGCTAGAGTGGAGGGGTTCGAGCAGTACTTC. Amino acid sequence: CSARVEGFEQYF.

This clonotype was seen a few times. The chain links TRBV7-9 to TRBJ2-1; 8 nucleotides line up with TRBD2. The J segment lost 9 bases and the V segment lost 0 bases, leaving 10 bases of the junction unmatched. This CDR3 is built from 16 residues. Germline values: CDR1 SEHNR, CDR2 FQNEAQ (reference sequence). The CDR3 DNA reads TGTGCCAGCAGCTTAGCCCCGGGCCTAGCGGGCTCTGAGCAGTTCTTC. Amino acids: CASSLAPGLAGSEQFF.

This clonotype occurred many times. The genes are TRBV24-1 and TRBJ2-3; D remains unclear. Germline assignment: CDR1 KGHDR and CDR2 SFDVKD. CDR3 length equals 13 residues. Trimming removed 3 bases at V and 4 bases at J, with 7 bases between. CDR3 sequence (DNA): TGTGCCACCAGTGATGCTCTTGCAGATACGCAGTATTTT. It is translated as CATSDALADTQYF.

This chain links TRBV27 with TRBJ2-1, with 10 bases lining up with TRBD1. The V gene's germline CDR1 is MNHEY and CDR2 SMNVEV (reference sequence). The junction had 7 bases not matched to a gene; V was cut back by 7 bases and J by 4 bases. The CDR3 is 15 amino acids. CDR3 nucleotides: TGTGCCAGCACCTGGGACAGGGGATCATACAATGAGCAGTTCTTC. This gives the protein CASTWDRGSYNEQFF.

This clonotype has at least ten counts. The V gene is TRBV6-2 or TRBV6-3, the J gene TRBJ2-5; D not certain. Trimming removed 2 bases from V and 1 base from J, with 2 bases in between. Germline lookup yields CDR1 MNHEY and CDR2 SVGEGT. This CDR3 contains 12 residues. The CDR3 reads CASSYPQETQYF. The CDR3 DNA reads TGTGCCAGCAGTTACCCCCAAGAGACCCAGTACTTC.

This clonotype came up many times. The rearrangement links TRBV25-1 to TRBJ2-3, with unresolved D. V lost 3 bases and J lost 2, with 12 bases in between. This CDR3 is 15 amino acids long. Germline lookup yields CDR1 MGHDK and CDR2 SYGVNS. CDR3 DNA sequence: TGTGCCAGCAGTGACTCATTGGCCCTCACAGATACGCAGTATTTT. Its translation: CASSDSLALTDTQYF.

J is TRBJ2-7 and V is TRBV4-3, with 8 bases lining up with TRBD2. Germline lookup yields CDR1 LGHNA and CDR2 YSLEER. Trimming took 0 bases from V and 1 from J; bases not matched to a gene: 5. The CDR3 covers 16 residues. The CDR3 nucleotides are TGCGCCAGCAGCCAAGAACCTAGCGGGTATTCCTACGAGCAGTACTTC. Amino acid sequence: CASSQEPSGYSYEQYF.

This clonotype was recorded a few times. The rearrangement links TRBV20-1 to TRBJ2-3; TRBD1 matches at 10 bases. V lost 6 bases and J lost 1; bases outside the gene matches: 4. CDR1 is DFQATT, CDR2 SNEGSKA, per germline (reference sequence). The CDR3 length is 14 residues. The DNA of the CDR3 is TGCAGTGCCGACGGACAGGGGGGCACAGATACGCAGTATTTT. Amino acids: CSADGQGGTDTQYF.

In its sample, this clonotype was seen many times. This chain joins TRBV24-1 and TRBJ2-1, with 8 bases that match TRBD1. The CDR3 is made up of 15 amino acids. Germline CDR1 KGHDR, CDR2 SFDVKD. V lost 7 bases, J lost 6 bases, and 10 bases stayed unmatched. CDR3 nucleotides: TGTGCCACCAGGTCTAAGGACAGGGTAGTCAATGAGCAGTTCTTC. Its translation is CATRSKDRVVNEQFF.

The table lists this clonotype with a few counts. This chain links TRBV27 with TRBJ1-2; D is perhaps TRBD1 (5 bases). V was clipped by 4 bases and J by 4 bases, with 10 bases between them. CDR1 MNHEY and CDR2 SMNVEV come from the germline V gene (reference sequence). This CDR3 has 13 amino acids. CDR3 sequence (DNA): TGTGCCAGCAGTTCAGACAGTGTCTATGGCTACACCTTC. It encodes CASSSDSVYGYTF.

This clonotype was seen repeatedly, ten times or more. The rearrangement links TRBV5-1 to TRBJ2-7; D might be TRBD2 (5 bases). Germline CDR1 SGHRS, CDR2 YFSETQ. V was clipped by 4 bases and J by 2 bases, with 10 bases between them. This CDR3 comprises 13 residues. The CDR3 here is CASSPASPYEQYF. The CDR3 DNA sequence: TGCGCCAGCAGCCCCGCTAGCCCCTACGAGCAGTACTTC. The full variable domain, in which reference TRBV5-1 and TRBJ2-7 provide the parts outside the CDR3, is KAGVTQTPRYLIKTRGQQVTLSCSPISGHRSVSWYQQTPGQGLQFLFEYFSETQRNKGNFPGRFSGRQFSNSRSEMNVSTLELGDSALYLCASSPASPYEQYFGPGTRLTVT.

The sample holds many counts of this clonotype. V and J are TRBV29-1 and TRBJ2-1, with D unresolved. CDR3 length: 10 residues. In germline, CDR1 is SQVTM, CDR2 ANQGSEA. Trimming shortened V by 5 bases and J by 10 bases, and 9 bases separated the two germline ends. CDR3 DNA sequence: TGCAGCGTTTCGGTTGTAGAGCAGTTCTTC. Residues: CSVSVVEQFF.

This clonotype has at least ten counts. The chain combines TRBV20-1 with TRBJ2-1; D call uncertain. Germline V CDR1 and CDR2: DFQATT, SNEGSKA (reference sequence). Trimming removed 0 bases from V and 7 bases from J, with 4 bases in between. This CDR3 comprises 11 residues. CDR3 residues: CSAREGNEQFF. DNA of the CDR3: TGCAGTGCTAGAGAGGGGAATGAGCAGTTCTTC.

This clonotype was seen a few times. The genes are TRBV7-9 and TRBJ1-2; 7 nucleotides match TRBD1. The CDR3 extends over 17 amino acids. CDR1 is SEHNR, CDR2 FQNEAQ, per germline (reference sequence). The junction had 12 bases not matched to a gene; V was cut back by 5 bases and J by 0 bases. The CDR3 coding sequence is TGTGCCAGCAGCCCGAAGACAGGGAGAGGGGCTAACTATGGCTACACCTTC. Residues: CASSPKTGRGANYGYTF. Based on the CDR3 plus reference TRBV7-9 and TRBJ1-2, the full variable domain is DTGVSQNPRHKITKRGQNVTFRCDPISEHNRLYWYRQTLGQGPEFLTYFQNEAQLEKSRLLSDRFSAERPKGSFSTLEIQRTEQGDSAMYLCASSPKTGRGANYGYTFGSGTRLTVV.

This clonotype was found a few times. CDR3 residues: CASTNSYEQYF. The CDR3 DNA follows: TGTGCCAGCACGAACTCCTACGAGCAGTACTTC. V and J are TRBV7-9 and TRBJ2-7, with no clear D. Germline CDR1 is SEHNR and CDR2 is FQNEAQ (reference sequence). This CDR3 region has 11 residues. V was clipped by 7 bases and J by 0 bases, with 4 bases between them. The entire variable domain, with the rest obtained from reference TRBV7-9 and TRBJ2-7, is as follows: DTGVSQNPRHKITKRGQNVTFRCDPISEHNRLYWYRQTLGQGPEFLTYFQNEAQLEKSRLLSDRFSAERPKGSFSTLEIQRTEQGDSAMYLCASTNSYEQYFGPGTRLTVT.